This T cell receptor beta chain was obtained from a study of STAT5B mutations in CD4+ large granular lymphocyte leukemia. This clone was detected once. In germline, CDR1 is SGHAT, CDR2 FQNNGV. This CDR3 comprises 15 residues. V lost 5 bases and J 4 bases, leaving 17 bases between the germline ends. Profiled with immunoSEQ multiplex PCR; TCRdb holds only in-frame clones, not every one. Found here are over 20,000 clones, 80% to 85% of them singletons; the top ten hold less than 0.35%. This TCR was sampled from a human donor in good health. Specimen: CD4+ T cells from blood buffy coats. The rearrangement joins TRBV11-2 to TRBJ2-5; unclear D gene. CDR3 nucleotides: TGTGCCAGCAGCCCCCTCTGGCCCGATCGAGAGACCCAGTACTTC. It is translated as CASSPLWPDRETQYF.